Following are 10 T cell receptor beta chains from one sample sequenced in a study of blood T cells in healthy people across ages. The authors ran a second PCR of about 6 to 11 cycles using a sample-barcoded 5' primer and a J-beta primer mix. TCRdb redid the calling of the 5' RACE reads with MiXCR, one entry per CDR3 protein. The table lists 1.5 million to 2 million distinct CDR3 sequences, roughly two fifths of them singletons. The source material was blood. The receptors were sampled from a human donor in good health.

This clonotype was observed a single time. The genes are TRBV5-1 and TRBJ1-1; 7 bases line up with TRBD1. J lost 7 bases, V lost 4 bases, and 13 bases had no gene match. The germline CDR1 and CDR2 sequences are SGHRS and YFSETQ. The length of the CDR3 is 15 residues. CDR3 region: CASSVLTGQTSEAFF. The CDR3 DNA follows: TGCGCCAGCAGCGTACTAACGGGACAGACCAGTGAAGCTTTCTTT.

This clonotype was seen just once. It may be a read error: a sequence one base away is much more abundant. The chain employs TRBV28 and TRBJ2-5, with D maybe TRBD1 (6 bases). The J call may be wrong; the DNA end is better matched by TRBJ2-7. Per the germline V gene, CDR1 is MDHEN and CDR2 is SYDVKM. The CDR3 has 13 amino acids. CDR3 sequence (DNA): TGTGCCAGCAGCACAACAGGGTCCTACGAGCAGTACTTC. This codes for CASSTTGSYEQYF.

In DNA form, the CDR3 reads TGTGCCAGCAGCCTCTCCCCCGGGACAGCCTACGAGCAGTACTTC. Encoded protein: CASSLSPGTAYEQYF. V is TRBV6-2 or TRBV6-3 and J is TRBJ2-7; 7 nucleotides match TRBD1. CDR3 size: 15 residues. Germline CDR1 and CDR2: MNHEY and SVGEGT. V lost 6 bases, J lost 2 bases, and 10 bases stayed unmatched.

The CDR3 spells CASRSGGIAPNEQFF. In nucleotides, the CDR3 is TGTGCCAGCAGGAGCGGAGGGATAGCCCCAAATGAGCAGTTCTTC. The chain employs TRBV6-2 or TRBV6-3 and TRBJ2-1; the D gene is possibly TRBD2 (6 bases). This CDR3 has 15 residues. Trimming stripped 6 bases from V and 7 bases from J, with 19 bases between. Germline V gene lookup returns CDR1 MNHEY and CDR2 SVGEGT.

This clonotype was recorded only once. This chain joins TRBV4-2 and TRBJ2-1; possible D gene TRBD2, 6 bases. Trimming removed 4 bases at V and 4 bases at J, with 17 bases between. The CDR3 totals 16 residues. Germline loops: CDR1 LGHNA, CDR2 YNFKEQ. CDR3 nucleotides: TGTGCCAGCAGCCTACAACTCTACGGGGGTTACAATGAGCAGTTCTTC. This codes for CASSLQLYGGYNEQFF.

In its sample, this clonotype was seen many times. The genes are TRBV4-3 and TRBJ2-4; D is unclear. The germline V gene encodes CDR1 LGHNA and CDR2 YSLEER. The CDR3 runs 15 residues. The ends were cut back, 0 bases at V and 4 bases at J, with 10 bases in the middle. The CDR3 DNA sequence: TGCGCCAGCAGCCAAGAGGCAGTGGGTAAAAACATTCAGTACTTC. It yields the protein CASSQEAVGKNIQYF.

The chain joins TRBV7-6 to TRBJ2-3, with D perhaps matching TRBD2 (5 bases). V gave up 5 bases and J gave up 5 bases, with 14 bases separating them. Looked up from germline, CDR1 is SGHVS and CDR2 is FNYEAQ. The CDR3 length is 14 residues. Here the CDR3 DNA reads TGTGCCAGCAGCCAGATGACTACCATAGATACGCAGTATTTT. Protein: CASSQMTTIDTQYF.

In its sample, this clonotype was seen a few times. The chain uses TRBV7-2 and TRBJ2-3; tentative D call: TRBD2 (6 bases). V shed 4 bases and J shed 4 bases, with 18 bases lying between them. Germline V gene data show CDR1 as SGHTA and CDR2 as FQGNSA. The CDR3 length is 16 residues. CDR3 loop: CASSSVGLGRADTQYF. The CDR3, as DNA: TGTGCCAGCAGCTCAGTGGGACTTGGGCGGGCAGATACGCAGTATTTT.

This clonotype was counted many times. In nucleotides, the CDR3 is TGTGCCAACACGCCCCCGACAGGGGCGCAAGAGACCCAGTACTTC. Translation gives CANTPPTGAQETQYF. The rearrangement links TRBV2 to TRBJ2-5; 8 positions agree with TRBD1. The CDR3 is made up of 15 amino acids. With V trimmed by 10 bases and J by 2 bases, 12 bases remained unmatched. In germline, CDR1 is SNHLY, CDR2 FYNNEI.

This clonotype was found a few times. The chain has TRBV6-2 or TRBV6-3 and TRBJ2-7, with TRBD2 as a possible D gene (6 bases). The CDR3 is made up of 13 amino acids. CDR1 is MNHEY and CDR2 is SVGEGT in the germline V gene. V lost 7 bases, J lost 3 bases, and 13 bases lay in between. The CDR3 here is CASTTRGYYEQYF. DNA for the CDR3: TGTGCCAGCACTACGCGGGGCTACTACGAGCAGTACTTC.